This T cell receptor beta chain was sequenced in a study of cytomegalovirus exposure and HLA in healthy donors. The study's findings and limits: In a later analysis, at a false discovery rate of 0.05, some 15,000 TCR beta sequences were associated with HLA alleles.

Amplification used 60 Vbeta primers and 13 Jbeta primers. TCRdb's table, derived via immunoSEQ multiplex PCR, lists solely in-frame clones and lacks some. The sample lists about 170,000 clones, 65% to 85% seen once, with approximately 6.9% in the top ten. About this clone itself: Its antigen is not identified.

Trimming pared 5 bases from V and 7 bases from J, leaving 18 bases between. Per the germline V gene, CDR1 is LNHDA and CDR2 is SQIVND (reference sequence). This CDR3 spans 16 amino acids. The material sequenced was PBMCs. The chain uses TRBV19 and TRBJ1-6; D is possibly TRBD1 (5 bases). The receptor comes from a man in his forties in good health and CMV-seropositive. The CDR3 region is CASSVGGTMTNSPLHF. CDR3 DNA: TGTGCCAGTAGTGTGGGGGGAACGATGACCAATTCACCCCTCCACTTT.